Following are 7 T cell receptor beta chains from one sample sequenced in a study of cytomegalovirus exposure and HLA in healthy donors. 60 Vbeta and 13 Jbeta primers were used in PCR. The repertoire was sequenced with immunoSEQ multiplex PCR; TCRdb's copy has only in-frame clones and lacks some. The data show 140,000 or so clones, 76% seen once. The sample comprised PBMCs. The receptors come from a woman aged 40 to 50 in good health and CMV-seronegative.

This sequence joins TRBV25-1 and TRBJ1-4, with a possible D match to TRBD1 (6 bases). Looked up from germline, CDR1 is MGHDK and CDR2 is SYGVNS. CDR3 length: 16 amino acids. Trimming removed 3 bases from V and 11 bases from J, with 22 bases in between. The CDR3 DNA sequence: TGTGCCAGCAGTGAGGGCTCCGTGCAGGGGCGGGGGAAACTGTTTTTT. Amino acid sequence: CASSEGSVQGRGKLFF.

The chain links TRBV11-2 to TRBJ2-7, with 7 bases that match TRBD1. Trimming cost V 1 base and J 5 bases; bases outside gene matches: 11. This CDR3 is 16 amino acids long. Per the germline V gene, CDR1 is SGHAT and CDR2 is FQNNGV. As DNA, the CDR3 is TGTGCCAGCAGCTTAGGGGTGGGACAGTGGGGCGACGAGCAGTACTTC. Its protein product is CASSLGVGQWGDEQYF.

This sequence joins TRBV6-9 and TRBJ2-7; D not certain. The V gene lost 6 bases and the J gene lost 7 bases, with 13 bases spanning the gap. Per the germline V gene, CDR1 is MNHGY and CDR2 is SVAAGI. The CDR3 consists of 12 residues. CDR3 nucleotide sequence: TGTGCCAGCAGGGTCTCGACTCGTGAGCAGTACTTC. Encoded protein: CASRVSTREQYF.

CDR3 sequence reads: CATESRDRGSEEQFF. The CDR3 bases are TGTGCCACCGAGAGCCGGGACAGGGGTTCGGAGGAGCAGTTCTTC. The gene calls are TRBV6-1 and TRBJ2-1, with TRBD1 identical over 10 bases. The J segment lost 10 bases and the V segment lost 10 bases, leaving 16 bases of the junction unmatched. The germline V gene encodes CDR1 MNHNS and CDR2 SASEGT. The CDR3 has 15 residues.

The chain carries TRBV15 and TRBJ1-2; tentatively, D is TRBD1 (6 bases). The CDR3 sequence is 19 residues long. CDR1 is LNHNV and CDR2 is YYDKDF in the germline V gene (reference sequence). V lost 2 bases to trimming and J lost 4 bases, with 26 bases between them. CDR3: CATSRFPVRSRGSAYGYTF. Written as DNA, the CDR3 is TGTGCCACCAGCAGATTCCCCGTGAGAAGCAGGGGCTCAGCCTATGGCTACACCTTC.

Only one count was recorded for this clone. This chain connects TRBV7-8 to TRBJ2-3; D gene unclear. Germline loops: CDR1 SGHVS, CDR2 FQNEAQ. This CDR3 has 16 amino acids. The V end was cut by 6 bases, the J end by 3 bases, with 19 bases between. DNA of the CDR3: TGTGCCAGCAGACCTACGCTCAGGTCTTTGACAGATACGCAGTATTTT. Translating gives CASRPTLRSLTDTQYF.

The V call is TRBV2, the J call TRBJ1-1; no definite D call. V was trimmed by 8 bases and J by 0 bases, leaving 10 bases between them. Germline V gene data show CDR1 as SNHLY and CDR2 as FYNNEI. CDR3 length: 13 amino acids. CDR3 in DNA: TGTGCCAGCTCTGGACTGGTGAACACTGAAGCTTTCTTT. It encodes CASSGLVNTEAFF. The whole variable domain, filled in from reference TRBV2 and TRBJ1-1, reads EPEVTQTPSHQVTQMGQEVILRCVPISNHLYFYWYRQILGQKVEFLVSFYNNEISEKSEIFDDQFSVERPDGSNFTLKIRSTKLEDSAMYFCASSGLVNTEAFFGQGTRLTVV.